This entry lists 10 T cell receptor beta chains sequenced from one sample in a study of regulatory T cells in long-lasting Graves disease. Relying on iRepertoire HTBI primers and Arm-PCR of CDR3 regions, the team built TCR beta libraries. MiXCR, applied by TCRdb to the multiplex PCR reads, yields one record per CDR3 protein. Among 550,000 to 600,000 distinct CDR3 sequences listed, about 16% were seen once. As to time point: newly diagnosed GD, antithyroid drugs for less than 3 months. PBMCs were the source of the RNA used for TCR sequencing. The data were also submitted as part of a second study, on T cells in Graves' hyperthyroidism and ophthalmopathy.

Here the sequenced sample was peripheral blood mononuclear cells (PBMCs), taken at new diagnosis, from a patient treated with antithyroid drugs. The receptor source for this set is a man between 18 and 29 years old with Graves disease.

The sample holds a few counts of this clonotype. V is TRBV30 and J is TRBJ2-1, with D possibly being TRBD2 (7 bases). V was trimmed by 3 bases and J by 8 bases, leaving 23 bases between them. Germline CDR1 reads GTSNPN; CDR2 reads SVGIG (reference sequence). The CDR3 extends over 16 amino acids. The CDR3: CAWSRSWEGGVDEQFF. The CDR3, as DNA: TGTGCCTGGAGCAGGTCTTGGGAGGGGGGGGTGGATGAGCAGTTCTTC. The entire variable domain, with the rest obtained from reference TRBV30 and TRBJ2-1, is as follows: SQTIHQWPATLVQPVGSPLSLECTVEGTSNPNLYWYRQAAGRGLQLLFYSVGIGQISSEVPQNLSASRPQDRQFILSSKKLLLSDSGFYLCAWSRSWEGGVDEQFFGPGTRLTVL.

This clonotype was recorded at least ten times. The chain couples TRBV11-3 to TRBJ2-3; 14 bases agree with TRBD2. Trimming took 5 bases from V and 4 from J; bases not matched to a gene: 17. Germline loops: CDR1 SGHNT, CDR2 YENEEA. This CDR3 has 20 amino acids. CDR3 nucleotide sequence: TGTGCCAGCAGCCCCCGGACTAGCGGGAGGAACGGCGTGCCGGCAGATACGCAGTATTTT. Translation gives CASSPRTSGRNGVPADTQYF. The variable domain in full, completed from reference TRBV11-3 and TRBJ2-3, reads EAGVVQSPRYKIIEKKQPVAFWCNPISGHNTLYWYLQNLGQGPELLIRYENEEAVDDSQLPKDRFSAERLKGVDSTLKIQPAELGDSAVYLCASSPRTSGRNGVPADTQYFGPGTRLTVL.

This clonotype was detected ten times or more. V is TRBV12-3 or TRBV12-4 and J is TRBJ1-6; possible D gene TRBD1, 6 bases. CDR3 size: 14 residues. Trimming removed 6 bases from V and 9 bases from J, with 15 bases in between. The CDR3: CASRQQGGSSPLHF. In nucleotides, the CDR3 is TGTGCCAGCAGACAACAGGGCGGGTCTTCACCCCTCCACTTT.

This clonotype has more than one count but fewer than ten. This sequence joins TRBV24-1 and TRBJ2-5, with no clear D. V lost 1 base and J 4 bases, leaving 9 bases between the germline ends. This CDR3 is built from 14 residues. Germline V lookup: CDR1 KGHDR, CDR2 SFDVKD. DNA of the CDR3: TGTGCCACCAGTGATTTCGCTGGGTTAGAGACCCAGTACTTC. Protein sequence: CATSDFAGLETQYF.

The chain recombines TRBV12-5 with TRBJ2-6; D perhaps matches TRBD1 (5 bases). Germline lookup yields CDR1 LGHNT and CDR2 FRNRAP. The CDR3 consists of 18 residues. Trimming cost V 6 bases and J 2 bases, with 20 bases left between them. DNA for the CDR3: TGTGCTAGTGGACTTATAACAGGAACCTCCACTGGGGCCAACGTCCTGACTTTC. Protein: CASGLITGTSTGANVLTF.

This clonotype was observed at least ten times. The chain combines TRBV27 with TRBJ1-5, with 8 bases matching TRBD1. J gave up 0 bases and V 5 bases, and 15 bases lay outside the gene matches. The CDR3 totals 19 residues. Germline V gene lookup returns CDR1 MNHEY and CDR2 SMNVEV (reference sequence). This chain's CDR3 is CASSPTRWQGANSNQPQHF. CDR3 nucleotides: TGTGCCAGCAGTCCCACGAGGTGGCAGGGGGCTAATAGCAATCAGCCCCAGCATTTT.

This clonotype was counted at least ten times. The rearrangement joins TRBV2 to TRBJ2-1; D is unclear. V lost 7 bases and J 2 bases, leaving 9 bases between the germline ends. The CDR3 has 13 residues. Looked up from germline, CDR1 is SNHLY and CDR2 is FYNNEI. The CDR3 sequence is CASTQRTYNEQFF. CDR3 coding DNA: TGTGCCAGCACCCAAAGGACCTACAATGAGCAGTTCTTC.

The chain uses TRBV15 and TRBJ2-1; D possibly corresponds to TRBD2 (5 bases). The germline V and J ends were trimmed by 0 bases and 5 bases, with 11 bases remaining between them. This CDR3 has 15 amino acids. The germline CDR1 and CDR2 sequences are LNHNV and YYDKDF (reference sequence). CDR3 amino acids: CATSRDQRSHNEQFF. The CDR3 coding sequence is TGTGCCACCAGCAGAGACCAGCGGAGTCACAATGAGCAGTTCTTC.

This clonotype was seen many times. The V call is TRBV6-1, the J call TRBJ1-5; D remains ambiguous. CDR3 length equals 14 residues. Per the germline V gene, CDR1 is MNHNS and CDR2 is SASEGT. Trimming cost V 8 bases and J 7 bases, with 18 bases left between them. CDR3 DNA sequence: TGTGCCAGCGCAGCCCCCGCCCCCGGGCAGCCCCAGCATTTT. It codes for CASAAPAPGQPQHF.

This clonotype was seen many times. The chain uses TRBV29-1 and TRBJ2-5; TRBD1 might be the D (6 bases). CDR1 and CDR2 from the germline V gene are SQVTM and ANQGSEA. Trimming removed 7 bases at V and 4 bases at J, with 16 bases between. This CDR3 comprises 13 residues. This chain's CDR3 is CSDIQGAPETQYF. The CDR3 DNA sequence: TGCAGCGACATACAGGGTGCGCCAGAGACCCAGTACTTC.